The clone carrying this T cell receptor (beta chain) was detected a few times. Trimming removed 1 base from V and 7 bases from J, with 14 bases in between. Germline CDR1 MNHNS, CDR2 SASEGT. The CDR3 has 15 residues. Sequencing was performed with immunoSEQ multiplex PCR; in TCRdb, only in-frame clones are kept and a portion is missing. The table includes some 200,000 clones, around 80% detected once. This specimen belongs to a study of blood T cell repertoires in COVID-19. The sample taken for sequencing was peripheral blood. The clonotype comes from a young woman with COVID-19, enrolled during active disease. The chain is built from TRBV6-1 and TRBJ1-3; no reliable D call. DNA of the CDR3: TGTGCCAGCAGTGAAGTTCCGGGTCTTGCTAACACCATATATTTT. Its protein is CASSEVPGLANTIYF.